The rows below give T cell receptor beta chains drawn from one sample of a study of somatic reversion in DOCK8 deficiency. Via MiXCR, TCRdb re-called the multiplex PCR reads, giving one row per CDR3 protein. The sample gives 1,300 to 1,500 distinct CDR3 sequences, approximately 17% of which show up once; around 79% is in the top ten. The sample consisted of blood. These receptors were collected from a human donor with DOCK8 deficiency. The CDR3 runs from the conserved cysteine through the conserved F or W. A D gene is named only where the DNA matches it firmly. For some rows the clone size is stated as once, few or many, or as a class when expanded; others skip it.

cdr3_aa: CASSFPRTGGIDGYTF
cdr3_nt: TGTGCCAGCAGCTTCCCCCGGACAGGGGGCATCGATGGCTACACCTTC
v_call: TRBV7-9
d_call: TRBD1
cdr3_length: 16
j_call: TRBJ1-2
clone_size: .

cdr3_aa: CASSVPGGAAKNIQYF
cdr3_nt: TGTGCCAGCAGTGTGCCAGGGGGGGCAGCCAAAAACATTCAGTACTTC
v_call: TRBV6-2/TRBV6-3
d_call: .
cdr3_length: 16
j_call: TRBJ2-4
clone_size: few

cdr3_aa: CAWTELLYNSPLHF
cdr3_nt: TGTGCCTGGACGGAACTCTTATATAATTCACCCCTCCACTTT
v_call: TRBV30
d_call: .
cdr3_length: 14
j_call: TRBJ1-6
clone_size: medium-sized

cdr3_aa: CASSIGGTGNQPQHF
cdr3_nt: TGTGCCAGTAGTATAGGGGGTACAGGGAATCAGCCCCAGCATTTT
v_call: TRBV19
d_call: .
cdr3_length: 15
j_call: TRBJ1-5
clone_size: few

cdr3_aa: CASSRQGITEAFF
cdr3_nt: TGTGCCAGCAGCCGCCAGGGAATCACTGAAGCTTTCTTT
v_call: TRBV3-1
d_call: .
cdr3_length: 13
j_call: TRBJ1-1
clone_size: medium-sized

cdr3_aa: CASRQEWTGNSPLHF
cdr3_nt: TGTGCCAGCAGACAGGAGTGGACAGGGAACTCACCCCTCCACTTT
v_call: TRBV2
d_call: TRBD1
cdr3_length: 15
j_call: TRBJ1-6
clone_size: .

cdr3_aa: CAISESRTKVNEQYF
cdr3_nt: TGTGCCATCAGTGAGTCGAGGACGAAGGTGAACGAGCAGTACTTC
v_call: TRBV10-3
d_call: .
cdr3_length: 15
j_call: TRBJ2-7
clone_size: medium-sized

cdr3_aa: CSGTHLTDTQYF
cdr3_nt: TGCAGCGGGACTCACCTCACAGATACGCAGTATTTT
v_call: TRBV20-1
d_call: .
cdr3_length: 12
j_call: TRBJ2-3
clone_size: medium-sized

cdr3_aa: CASSMQGAGANVLTF
cdr3_nt: TGTGCCAGCAGTATGCAGGGCGCCGGGGCCAACGTCCTGACTTTC
v_call: TRBV12-3/TRBV12-4
d_call: .
cdr3_length: 15
j_call: TRBJ2-6
clone_size: medium-sized

cdr3_aa: CSARDPAGGLRISNTEAFF
cdr3_nt: TGCAGTGCTAGAGATCCTGCGGGGGGCCTTAGGATTTCGAACACTGAAGCTTTCTTT
v_call: TRBV20-1
d_call: .
cdr3_length: 19
j_call: TRBJ1-1
clone_size: medium-sized

cdr3_aa: CASSEHPTGGISSPLHF
cdr3_nt: TGTGCCAGCAGTGAACACCCGACAGGGGGCATTAGTTCACCCCTCCACTTT
v_call: TRBV2
d_call: TRBD1
cdr3_length: 17
j_call: TRBJ1-6
clone_size: many

cdr3_aa: CSAKTGQNTEAFF
cdr3_nt: TGCAGTGCGAAGACAGGCCAGAACACTGAAGCTTTCTTT
v_call: TRBV20-1
d_call: .
cdr3_length: 13
j_call: TRBJ1-1
clone_size: large

cdr3_aa: CASSPGGLSEKLFF
cdr3_nt: TGCGCCAGCAGCCCAGGGGGCTTATCTGAAAAACTGTTTTTT
v_call: TRBV4-3
d_call: TRBD1
cdr3_length: 14
j_call: TRBJ1-4
clone_size: medium-sized

cdr3_aa: CASSQDWQTGELFF
cdr3_nt: TGTGCCAGCAGCCAAGACTGGCAGACCGGGGAGCTGTTTTTT
v_call: TRBV3-1
d_call: .
cdr3_length: 14
j_call: TRBJ2-2
clone_size: medium-sized

cdr3_aa: CSARDAAGNFIYGYTF
cdr3_nt: TGCAGTGCTAGAGATGCGGCAGGCAATTTCATTTATGGCTACACCTTC
v_call: TRBV20-1
d_call: .
cdr3_length: 16
j_call: TRBJ1-2
clone_size: medium-sized

cdr3_aa: CASSQDLRAGRHTIYF
cdr3_nt: TGTGCCAGTAGCCAAGATCTTCGGGCAGGGCGACACACCATATATTTT
v_call: TRBV4-2
d_call: .
cdr3_length: 16
j_call: TRBJ1-3
clone_size: .

cdr3_aa: CASSDLPGWAYNEQFF
cdr3_nt: TGTGCCAGCAGTGATCTTCCCGGGTGGGCCTACAATGAGCAGTTCTTC
v_call: TRBV25-1
d_call: .
cdr3_length: 16
j_call: TRBJ2-1
clone_size: .

cdr3_aa: CASGLRGLGANVLTF
cdr3_nt: TGTGCTAGTGGTTTAAGGGGGCTTGGGGCCAACGTCCTGACTTTC
v_call: TRBV12-5
d_call: TRBD1
cdr3_length: 15
j_call: TRBJ2-6
clone_size: few

cdr3_aa: CSASVGTLNQAQHF
cdr3_nt: TGCAGTGCTAGTGTCGGGACACTGAATCAGGCCCAGCATTTT
v_call: TRBV20-1
d_call: .
cdr3_length: 14
j_call: TRBJ1-5
clone_size: medium-sized

cdr3_aa: CASSYSWDRGNEQYF
cdr3_nt: TGTGCCAGCAGTTACTCGTGGGACAGGGGAAACGAGCAGTACTTC
v_call: TRBV6-2/TRBV6-3
d_call: TRBD1
cdr3_length: 15
j_call: TRBJ2-7
clone_size: many

cdr3_aa: CASSLGDTYGYTF
cdr3_nt: TGTGCCAGCAGTTTAGGGGACACCTATGGCTACACCTTC
v_call: TRBV12-3/TRBV12-4
d_call: .
cdr3_length: 13
j_call: TRBJ1-2
clone_size: many

cdr3_aa: CSATPGQVLGSPLHF
cdr3_nt: TGCAGTGCAACGCCCGGACAGGTCTTAGGGTCACCCCTCCACTTT
v_call: TRBV20-1
d_call: TRBD1
cdr3_length: 15
j_call: TRBJ1-6
clone_size: medium-sized

cdr3_aa: CASSVGGAPYEQYF
cdr3_nt: TGTGCCAGCAGCGTAGGCGGGGCGCCCTACGAGCAGTACTTC
v_call: TRBV9
d_call: .
cdr3_length: 14
j_call: TRBJ2-7
clone_size: few

cdr3_aa: CASSFGVSRATNEKLFF
cdr3_nt: TGTGCCAGCAGCTTCGGGGTTAGCAGGGCAACTAATGAAAAACTGTTTTTT
v_call: TRBV7-9
d_call: .
cdr3_length: 17
j_call: TRBJ1-4
clone_size: .

cdr3_aa: CSARDGGTYNSPLHF
cdr3_nt: TGCAGTGCAAGAGACGGGGGTACCTATAATTCACCCCTCCACTTT
v_call: TRBV20-1
d_call: .
cdr3_length: 15
j_call: TRBJ1-6
clone_size: many

cdr3_aa: CASSSELGQPQHF
cdr3_nt: TGCGCCAGCAGCTCCGAACTGGGGCAGCCCCAGCATTTT
v_call: TRBV5-1
d_call: .
cdr3_length: 13
j_call: TRBJ1-5
clone_size: few

cdr3_aa: CASSERSGGGYTF
cdr3_nt: TGTGCCAGCAGTGAACGCTCAGGGGGAGGCTACACCTTC
v_call: TRBV6-1
d_call: TRBD1
cdr3_length: 13
j_call: TRBJ1-2
clone_size: .

cdr3_aa: CASMRSGRGSYEQYF
cdr3_nt: TGTGCCAGCATGAGGAGTGGGCGGGGATCCTACGAGCAGTACTTC
v_call: TRBV2
d_call: .
cdr3_length: 15
j_call: TRBJ2-7
clone_size: .

cdr3_aa: CASSSDRGLEKLFF
cdr3_nt: TGTGCCAGCAGCTCTGACAGGGGGTTAGAAAAACTGTTTTTT
v_call: TRBV5-4
d_call: TRBD1
cdr3_length: 14
j_call: TRBJ1-4
clone_size: few

cdr3_aa: CSARSTAGGQPQHF
cdr3_nt: TGCAGTGCTAGGTCAACGGCGGGTGGACAGCCCCAGCATTTT
v_call: TRBV20-1
d_call: .
cdr3_length: 14
j_call: TRBJ1-5
clone_size: medium-sized

cdr3_aa: CASNLVGPGNTEAFF
cdr3_nt: TGTGCCAGCAACCTAGTAGGACCCGGGAACACTGAAGCTTTCTTT
v_call: TRBV7-9
d_call: .
cdr3_length: 15
j_call: TRBJ1-1
clone_size: .

cdr3_aa: CASSLAGRTYEQYF
cdr3_nt: TGTGCCAGCAGCTTGGCAGGAAGGACCTACGAGCAGTACTTC
v_call: TRBV5-6
d_call: .
cdr3_length: 14
j_call: TRBJ2-7
clone_size: medium-sized

cdr3_aa: CASSPTGGNSPLHF
cdr3_nt: TGTGCCAGCAGCCCGACAGGTGGGAATTCACCCCTCCACTTT
v_call: TRBV2
d_call: .
cdr3_length: 14
j_call: TRBJ1-6
clone_size: .

cdr3_aa: CASSQDRVGTEAFF
cdr3_nt: TGTGCCAGCAGCCAAGACAGGGTAGGAACTGAAGCTTTCTTT
v_call: TRBV7-2
d_call: TRBD1
cdr3_length: 14
j_call: TRBJ1-1
clone_size: few

cdr3_aa: CASSYYGPPQPQHF
cdr3_nt: TGTGCCAGCAGTTACTATGGCCCCCCTCAGCCCCAGCATTTT
v_call: TRBV6-2/TRBV6-3
d_call: .
cdr3_length: 14
j_call: TRBJ1-5
clone_size: few

cdr3_aa: CASSPREASYSGANVLTF
cdr3_nt: TGCGCCAGCAGCCCCCGGGAGGCATCGTACTCTGGGGCCAACGTCCTGACTTTC
v_call: TRBV4-3
d_call: TRBD2
cdr3_length: 18
j_call: TRBJ2-6
clone_size: few

cdr3_aa: CAWRPRTDEAFF
cdr3_nt: TGTGCCTGGAGGCCCCGGACAGATGAAGCTTTCTTT
v_call: TRBV30
d_call: .
cdr3_length: 12
j_call: TRBJ1-1
clone_size: medium-sized

cdr3_aa: CASNTGGLTYEQYF
cdr3_nt: TGTGCCAGCAACACGGGGGGGCTGACCTACGAGCAGTACTTC
v_call: TRBV5-6
d_call: TRBD2
cdr3_length: 14
j_call: TRBJ2-7
clone_size: many

cdr3_aa: CSVLLGVKISFF
cdr3_nt: TGCAGCGTCCTACTGGGCGTGAAGATCTCATTCTTC
v_call: TRBV29-1
d_call: .
cdr3_length: 12
j_call: TRBJ2-1
clone_size: few

cdr3_aa: CSARAYRRDTIYF
cdr3_nt: TGCAGTGCTAGAGCGTATAGGAGGGACACCATATATTTT
v_call: TRBV20-1
d_call: .
cdr3_length: 13
j_call: TRBJ1-3
clone_size: many

cdr3_aa: CASSLLLLGGLAGELFF
cdr3_nt: TGTGCCAGCAGTTTATTATTGCTCGGGGGGCTGGCCGGGGAGCTGTTTTTT
v_call: TRBV12-3/TRBV12-4
d_call: .
cdr3_length: 17
j_call: TRBJ2-2
clone_size: medium-sized

cdr3_aa: CASSPRRRSNQPQHF
cdr3_nt: TGTGCCAGCAGCCCTCGCCGGAGGAGTAATCAGCCCCAGCATTTT
v_call: TRBV6-6
d_call: .
cdr3_length: 15
j_call: TRBJ1-5
clone_size: many

cdr3_aa: CASSPQGSRGDEQYF
cdr3_nt: TGTGCCAGCAGCCCCCAGGGTAGCAGGGGCGACGAGCAGTACTTC
v_call: TRBV7-2
d_call: .
cdr3_length: 15
j_call: TRBJ2-7
clone_size: few

cdr3_aa: CSVGVNTEAFF
cdr3_nt: TGCAGCGTTGGAGTGAACACTGAAGCTTTCTTT
v_call: TRBV29-1
d_call: .
cdr3_length: 11
j_call: TRBJ1-1
clone_size: .

cdr3_aa: CASSLVGVRTEAFF
cdr3_nt: TGTGCCAGCAGCTTAGTAGGGGTTCGCACTGAAGCTTTCTTT
v_call: TRBV7-2
d_call: .
cdr3_length: 14
j_call: TRBJ1-1
clone_size: many

cdr3_aa: CAISVEEFSEKLVF
cdr3_nt: TGTGCCATCAGTGTTGAGGAGTTTAGTGAAAAACTGGTTTTT
v_call: TRBV10-3
d_call: .
cdr3_length: 14
j_call: TRBJ1-4
clone_size: .

cdr3_aa: CAISVEKFNEKLFF
cdr3_nt: TGTGCCATCAGTGTTGAGAAGTTTAATGAAAAACTGTTTTTT
v_call: TRBV10-3
d_call: .
cdr3_length: 14
j_call: TRBJ1-4
clone_size: hyperexpanded

cdr3_aa: CATGQGRSNQPQHF
cdr3_nt: TGTGCCACCGGGCAGGGGCGTAGCAATCAGCCCCAGCATTTT
v_call: TRBV15
d_call: .
cdr3_length: 14
j_call: TRBJ1-5
clone_size: many

cdr3_aa: CASSRQGAGEQYF
cdr3_nt: TGTGCCAGCAGCCGCCAGGGGGCGGGAGAGCAGTACTTC
v_call: TRBV7-9
d_call: TRBD1
cdr3_length: 13
j_call: TRBJ2-7
clone_size: few

cdr3_aa: CTSSKTGMNAEAFF
cdr3_nt: TGCACCAGTAGTAAAACAGGGATGAACGCTGAAGCTTTCTTT
v_call: TRBV5-1
d_call: .
cdr3_length: 14
j_call: TRBJ1-1
clone_size: .

cdr3_aa: CASSGTHPHYGYTF
cdr3_nt: TGTGCCAGTAGTGGGACACATCCCCACTATGGCTACACCTTC
v_call: TRBV19
d_call: .
cdr3_length: 14
j_call: TRBJ1-2
clone_size: many

cdr3_aa: CASSYYRGAYEQYF
cdr3_nt: TGTGCCAGCAGTTACTACAGGGGGGCCTACGAGCAGTACTTC
v_call: TRBV6-2/TRBV6-3
d_call: TRBD1
cdr3_length: 14
j_call: TRBJ2-7
clone_size: many

cdr3_aa: CASSIDSTIRKSSYNEQFF
cdr3_nt: TGTGCCAGCAGCATAGACAGTACGATTAGAAAAAGCTCCTACAATGAGCAGTTCTTC
v_call: TRBV13
d_call: .
cdr3_length: 19
j_call: TRBJ2-1
clone_size: many